This T cell receptor (beta chain) was documented in a study of cytomegalovirus exposure and HLA in healthy donors (dated by TCRdb to the late 2010s). As for the study more broadly: In an earlier analysis of 550 to 750 of the donors, around 290 Gb of sequence data and about 110 million unique TCR beta sequences from about 179 million T cells were reported. An early release covering 550 to 700 HLA-typed donors comprised about 300 gigabases of sequencing data and around 85 million unique TCR sequences. Among the roughly 410 genotyped donors, around 79% belonged to the genetic ancestry cluster associated with self-reported Caucasian donors. The aim of the study was to test whether cataloging public T cell receptors could identify signatures of past pathogen exposure. The study used immunosequencing to profile the T cell repertoires of under 700 subjects and linked those repertoires to cytomegalovirus serostatus. In addition to the first cohort of 666 subjects, a separate validation cohort of approximately 130 different subjects was used. To predict cytomegalovirus infection status, the study combined high-throughput TCR immunosequencing, statistical association of individual TCRs with disease status, and machine learning. To study patterns of TCR occurrence, a later analysis re-analyzed previously published TCR beta repertoires from 700 or so donors and added high-resolution HLA genotyping. In the later analysis, no new phenotypic data were used to find candidate immune exposures; instead, reliance was placed on TCR beta sequences and their occurrence across donors. An earlier analysis of roughly 600 of the donors used high-throughput TCR beta sequencing to judge whether each TCR beta V gene segment behaved as functional or pseudogenic. Donor age, sex, ethnicity and CMV serostatus were collected together with the repertoire data. In a later genetic analysis, genome-wide SNP genotypes for about 65% of the roughly 700 donors were used, and that subset was treated as a discovery cohort. Every discovery cohort repertoire had been produced on one sequencing platform. HLA typing included class I and class II loci at four-digit resolution. Typing coverage varied by locus: 629-630 donors for A, B, C, DRB1 and DQB1; approximately 500 for DQA1; over 600 for DPA1; approximately 470 for DPB1. Because of strong linkage in the cohort, 5 or 6 DR-DQ haplotypes were treated as single units for association and clustering. Among almost 400 genotyped donors of the cohort, an average of approximately 230,000 unique TCR beta nucleotide sequences were sequenced per donor, around a sixth of them non-productive.

Reading the germline V gene gives CDR1 SGHTS and CDR2 YDEGEE. Trimming takes 0 bases from V and 4 bases from J, and the germline ends sit 13 bases apart. From cysteine to phenylalanine, the CDR3 is 15 amino acids long. The retained sequence is limited to the CDR3, 45 bases, with the frame set at the first base. The cohort was made up of 500 to 850 healthy bone marrow donors. At the time of sampling, every cohort member was nominally healthy, though immune exposures that went unrecorded were likely present. The donor tested CMV seropositive and was one of the 289 seropositive cohort members. Each donor provided a peripheral blood sample, and peripheral blood mononuclear cells were used for TCR beta sequencing. The Qiagen DNeasy Blood Extraction Kit was used to extract genomic DNA from the blood cell samples. Notes on this clone: The antigen it recognizes is unknown. Nothing much larger sits one base from this clone, and base qualities are not available.

The library was prepared using the immunoSEQ multiplex PCR assay. A mixture of 60 forward primers for TCR Vbeta segments and 13 reverse primers for TCR Jbeta segments was used in the multiplex PCR. A multiplex PCR assay on genomic DNA amplified the CDR3 region of rearranged TCR beta genes. The amplified TCR beta libraries were sequenced on the Illumina HiSeq System as 87-base-pair reads. Per the source publication's procedure: Across the 666 repertoires, a later analysis counted tens of millions of unique TCR beta chains, 9 million to 14 million of which were shared by at least two donors. Raw reads were error-corrected and collapsed into unique sequences by a nearest-neighbor algorithm in which closely related sequences were merged to remove PCR and sequencing errors. Alignment of CDR3 sequences to IMGT reference sequences was used to assign V, D and J gene segments. For a sequence to be retained, a match of at least six nucleotides was required to both a V gene segment and a J gene segment. Rearrangements were classified as productive when the CDR3 lacked stop codons and remained in frame with V and J, and all other rearrangements were classified as non-productive. Following IMGT convention, CDR3 was defined as the stretch from the second conserved V-encoded cysteine to the conserved J-encoded phenylalanine. The earlier analysis of some 540 of the donors excluded any sequence lacking an unambiguous match to a single V gene segment. In an earlier analysis of a few hundred of the donors, V segments were called functional above 56.7% productive rearrangements and were called segregating when the between-donor standard deviation exceeded 5%. A statistical classification framework was built to diagnose cytomegalovirus status from the catalog of TCR beta chain sequences. In a later analysis, V and J genes were assigned by comparing TCR nucleotide sequences against IMGT/GENE-DB human TR gene sequences. The TCRdist pipeline was used in a later analysis to assign CDR3 sequences and most-parsimonious VDJ recombination scenarios. In a later analysis, each TCR beta chain was defined by its CDR3 amino acid sequence together with its V-gene family, and reads lacking a unique V-gene family were excluded. In a later analysis, 500 to 700 highly shared, low-generation-probability nucleotide sequences were removed to address suspected cross-contamination and a sequencing artifact. In a later analysis, a clonal expansion index for each public chain was calculated from normalized within-repertoire ranks of inferred template counts. In a later analysis, generation probabilities were computed with a VDJ recombination model fitted to out-of-frame rearrangements, and the resulting probabilities were checked against IGoR. In a later analysis, hypergeometric tests were used to score TCR-TCR, TCR-HLA and TCR-CMV co-occurrence, with a repertoire-size bias correction applied to TCR pairs. In a later analysis, false discovery rates were estimated by permuting HLA or CMV assignments 20 times. In a later analysis, co-occurring TCRs were grouped using DBSCAN, and TCRdist sequence similarity was added for clustering within HLA-allele-positive subsets. Repertoires with fewer than 30,000 or more than 120,000 public chains, plus five repertoires with anomalous nucleotide sharing, were excluded from co-occurrence clustering. Held by TCRdb, this immuneACCESS table contains in-frame sequences only and omits some clones. Under half of the omission traces to an unresolved V gene where checked; the cause of the rest is unknown. The V and J calls and clone size were taken over from that table, and D and trimming were inferred from the DNA. The sample contains 70,000 to 85,000 clones, around 58% of them found a single time. Clones ranked in the top ten supply 5.7% of the sample.

The paper as a whole reports these results and caveats: A later analysis found that TCR association rates varied across HLA loci, with DRB1 alleles showing the most associated TCRs and HLA-C alleles the fewest. A total of fewer than 200 TCR beta chains were listed by the study as associated with cytomegalovirus. Correlated functional status among segregating V segments might reflect linkage disequilibrium, but an unknown experimental factor could not be ruled out. A further reported finding was that TCR beta sequences accurately predicted the HLA-A and HLA-B alleles for most subjects in the first cohort. A few of the identified cytomegalovirus-associated TCR beta chains were confirmed in vitro to be specific for cytomegalovirus antigens. In both the original and validation cohorts, the classifier was reported to diagnose cytomegalovirus status with high specificity and sensitivity. Compared with the 666-donor mean, donors in an Asian-associated ancestry cluster had fewer N-insertions in productive TCRs, according to a later genetic analysis. At a false discovery rate of 0.05, a later analysis linked roughly 17,000 TCR beta sequences to specific HLA alleles. The only immune exposure information available for the cohort was CMV serostatus. Most CMV-associated TCR beta chains appeared to be HLA-restricted in a later analysis, and the HLA associations seemed to be driven largely by CMV exposure. The cohort was sequenced for TCR beta chains only, and without alpha or paired-chain data the features that could be detected were limited. Roughly 17 rarely observed V segments, including chromosome 9 orphons, were excluded from the earlier analysis of approximately 600 of the donors because counts were too low. V-gene and J-gene trimming of TCR beta chains was associated with a missense DCLRE1C variant in a later genetic analysis, and the association was replicated in an independent cohort. The authors suggested that the approach could potentially be generalized to other disease states and immunological phenotypes. Several of the top co-occurrence clusters appeared to be linked to parvovirus B19, influenza, CMV and Epstein-Barr virus, according to a later analysis. Compared with equally common non-associated chains, HLA-associated TCR beta chains in a later analysis were more clonally expanded and had lower generation probabilities. Roughly uniform sequencing depth across donors was assumed in presence/absence analyses, although this assumption may not hold. Most TCR sequences were observed very rarely across donors, whereas some public TCRs were present in many individuals. A group of highly shared sequence variants was considered likely to be a technical artifact of the sequencing pipeline. Because HLA typing was unavailable for some donors at each locus, only the typed subset was used in association tests. When HLA alleles, especially DR and DQ, strongly co-occurred, attributing TCR associations to individual alleles was difficult. An earlier analysis of several hundred of the donors showed that most TCR beta V segments appeared in productive rearrangements either about 87% or about 30% of the time, which broadly matched IMGT annotations. Because the 87-base-pair reads could not distinguish some IMGT-functional V segments, including TRBV6-2 and TRBV6-3, those segments were excluded.

The sequenced material came from PBMCs. The sequence links TRBV5-8 to TRBJ1-1; a weak D assignment points to TRBD1 (5 bases agree). This TCR came from a man aged 30 to 39 in good health and CMV-seropositive. The nucleotides are TGTGCCAGCAGCTTGGCGGGAAGGGGAGGCACTGAAGCTTTCTTT. Its product reads: CASSLAGRGGTEAFF.